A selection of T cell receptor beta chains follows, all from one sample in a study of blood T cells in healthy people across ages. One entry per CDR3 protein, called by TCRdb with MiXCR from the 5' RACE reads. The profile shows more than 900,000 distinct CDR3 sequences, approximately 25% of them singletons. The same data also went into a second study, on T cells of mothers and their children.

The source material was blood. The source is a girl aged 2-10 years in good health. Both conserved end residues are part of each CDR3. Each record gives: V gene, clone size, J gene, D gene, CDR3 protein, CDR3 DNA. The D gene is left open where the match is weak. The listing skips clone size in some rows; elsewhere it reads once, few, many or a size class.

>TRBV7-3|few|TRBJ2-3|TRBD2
CASGTSLTDTQYF
TGTGCCAGCGGGACTAGCCTAACAGATACGCAGTATTTT
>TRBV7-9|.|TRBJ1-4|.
CASTDGLVATNEKLFF
TGTGCCAGCACAGACGGTTTAGTTGCAACTAATGAAAAACTGTTTTTT
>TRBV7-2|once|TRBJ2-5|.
CASIPITGLETQYF
TGTGCCAGCATTCCTATCACAGGGTTAGAGACCCAGTACTTC
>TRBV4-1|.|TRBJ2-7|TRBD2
CASSSLAGGTHEQYF
TGCGCCAGCAGCTCACTAGCGGGAGGAACCCACGAGCAGTACTTC
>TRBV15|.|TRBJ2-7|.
CATPPRVTTPYEQYF
TGTGCCACCCCTCCCCGGGTAACCACCCCCTACGAGCAGTACTTC
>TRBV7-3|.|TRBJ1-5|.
CASSLTPGLPQHF
TGTGCCAGCAGCTTAACGCCAGGTTTGCCCCAGCATTTT
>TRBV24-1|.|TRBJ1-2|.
CATSEGTTYGFTF
TGTGCCACCAGCGAAGGGACAACGTATGGCTTCACCTTC
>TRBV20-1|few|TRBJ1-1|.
CSAKLPLSYQAFF
TGCAGTGCTAAACTCCCTCTTTCATACCAAGCTTTCTTT
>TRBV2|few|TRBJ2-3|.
CASRDEVPDTQYF
TGTGCCAGCAGAGATGAGGTCCCAGATACGCAGTATTTT
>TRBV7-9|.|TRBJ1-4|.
CASSFTDEKLFF
TGTGCCAGCAGCTTTACGGATGAAAAACTGTTTTTT
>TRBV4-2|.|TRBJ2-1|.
CASSQAESRPTEQFF
TGTGCCAGCAGCCAAGCCGAGAGTCGGCCGACTGAGCAGTTCTTC
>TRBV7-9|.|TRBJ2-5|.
CASSYPGLQERETQYF
TGTGCCAGCAGCTACCCAGGGTTGCAAGAGAGAGAGACCCAGTACTTC
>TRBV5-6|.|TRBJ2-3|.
CASSPDPTTDTQYF
TGTGCCAGCAGCCCGGACCCTACCACAGATACGCAGTATTTT
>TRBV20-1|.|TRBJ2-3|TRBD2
CSANRDYLTDTQYF
TGCAGTGCCAACCGGGACTATCTCACAGATACGCAGTATTTT
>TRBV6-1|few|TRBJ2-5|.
CASNGLAPSLETQYF
TGTGCCAGCAATGGGCTAGCGCCGTCCCTAGAGACCCAGTACTTC
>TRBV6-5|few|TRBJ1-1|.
CASRIGPMNTEAFF
TGTGCCAGCAGAATTGGACCGATGAACACTGAAGCTTTCTTT
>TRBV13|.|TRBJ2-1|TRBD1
CASSSRDRARQFF
TGTGCCAGCAGCTCACGGGACAGGGCAAGGCAGTTCTTC
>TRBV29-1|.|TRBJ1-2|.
CSLRQDNYGYTF
TGCAGCCTACGACAGGATAACTATGGCTACACCTTC
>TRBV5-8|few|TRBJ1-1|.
CASKQGPEAFF
TGTGCCAGCAAACAGGGTCCTGAAGCTTTCTTT
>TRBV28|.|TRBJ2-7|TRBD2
CASSRSGGNSYEQYF
TGTGCCAGCAGCCGTAGCGGGGGTAACTCCTACGAGCAGTACTTC
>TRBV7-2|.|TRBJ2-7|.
CASSPEGGLFHEQYF
TGTGCCAGCAGCCCGGAAGGAGGGTTGTTCCACGAGCAGTACTTC
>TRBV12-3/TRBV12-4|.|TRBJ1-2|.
CASSGFWGTYGYTF
TGTGCCAGCAGTGGATTCTGGGGGACCTATGGCTACACCTTC
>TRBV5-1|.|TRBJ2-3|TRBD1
CASSWMTGGTDTQYF
TGCGCCAGCAGCTGGATGACAGGGGGTACAGATACGCAGTATTTT
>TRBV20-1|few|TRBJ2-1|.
CSASLRGRSYNEQFF
TGCAGTGCCTCGCTTAGGGGAAGGTCCTACAATGAGCAGTTCTTC
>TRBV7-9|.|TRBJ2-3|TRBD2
CASSAERGALGDTQYF
TGTGCCAGCAGCGCCGAGCGGGGGGCACTCGGAGATACGCAGTATTTT
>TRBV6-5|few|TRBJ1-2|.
CASSYSIPQGFNYGYTF
TGTGCCAGCAGTTACTCGATACCCCAGGGGTTTAACTATGGCTACACCTTC
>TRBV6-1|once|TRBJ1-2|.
CASSEALGGTYGYTF
TGTGCCAGCAGTGAAGCCCTCGGAGGGACCTATGGCTACACCTTC
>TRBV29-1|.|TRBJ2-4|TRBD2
CSVGDYKNIQYF
TGCAGCGTCGGGGACTACAAAAACATTCAGTACTTC
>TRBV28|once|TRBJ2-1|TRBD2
CASKGTLSGSREQFF
TGTGCCAGCAAGGGGACCCTGAGCGGGAGCCGTGAGCAGTTCTTC
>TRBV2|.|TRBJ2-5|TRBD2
CASSNGRAGETQYF
TGTGCCAGCAGTAACGGGAGGGCCGGGGAGACCCAGTACTTC
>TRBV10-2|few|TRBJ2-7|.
CATWDRSYEQYF
TGCGCCACATGGGACCGCAGCTACGAGCAGTACTTC
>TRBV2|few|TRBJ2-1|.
CASRDSWSPYNEQFF
TGTGCCAGCAGAGATTCGTGGAGCCCCTACAATGAGCAGTTCTTC
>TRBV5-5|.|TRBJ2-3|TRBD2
CASSLEWGGADTQYF
TGTGCCAGCAGCTTGGAATGGGGGGGAGCAGATACGCAGTATTTT
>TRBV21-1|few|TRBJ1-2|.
CAGSRGEDGYTF
TGTGCCGGCAGCAGGGGGGAGGATGGCTACACCTTC
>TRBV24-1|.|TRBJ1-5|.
CATSDNGRKGPQPQHF
TGTGCCACCAGTGATAACGGCAGAAAAGGGCCTCAGCCCCAGCATTTT
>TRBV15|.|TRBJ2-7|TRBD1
CATSKGQESYEQYF
TGTGCCACCAGCAAGGGACAGGAGTCCTACGAGCAGTACTTC
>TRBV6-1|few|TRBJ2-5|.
CASTSAETQYF
TGTGCCAGCACGTCGGCCGAGACCCAGTACTTC
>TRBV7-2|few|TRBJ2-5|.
CASSMQGFGQQYF
TGTGCCAGCAGCATGCAGGGGTTCGGGCAGCAGTACTTC
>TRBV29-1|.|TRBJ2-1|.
CSVDRFVDEQFF
TGCAGCGTCGACAGGTTTGTCGATGAGCAGTTCTTC
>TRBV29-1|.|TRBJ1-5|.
CSVGADSNQPQHF
TGCAGCGTTGGGGCCGATAGCAATCAGCCCCAGCATTTT